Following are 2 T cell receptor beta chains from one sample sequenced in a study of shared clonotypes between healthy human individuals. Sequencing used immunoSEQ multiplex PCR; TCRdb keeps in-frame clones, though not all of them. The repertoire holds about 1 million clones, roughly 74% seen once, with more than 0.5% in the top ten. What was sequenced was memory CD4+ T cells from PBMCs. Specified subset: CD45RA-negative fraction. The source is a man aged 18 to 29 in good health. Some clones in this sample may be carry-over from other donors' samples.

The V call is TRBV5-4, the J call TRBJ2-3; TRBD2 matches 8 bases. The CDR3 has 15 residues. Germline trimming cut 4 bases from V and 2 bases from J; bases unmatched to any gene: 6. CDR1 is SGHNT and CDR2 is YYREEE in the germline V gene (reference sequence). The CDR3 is CASSPGGSLTDTQYF. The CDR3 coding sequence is TGTGCCAGCAGCCCGGGGGGGTCCCTCACAGATACGCAGTATTTT.

CDR3 in amino acids: CASIGGRAYNEQFF. The CDR3 nucleotides read TGTGCCAGCATTGGCGGGAGGGCCTACAATGAGCAGTTCTTC. The chain links TRBV28 to TRBJ2-1; 9 bases are a match to TRBD2. Germline V gene data show CDR1 as MDHEN and CDR2 as SYDVKM. The CDR3 is 14 residues long. J was trimmed by 2 bases and V by 7 bases; bases with no gene match: 3. Drawing the rest from reference TRBV28 and TRBJ2-1, the complete variable domain is DVKVTQSSRYLVKRTGEKVFLECVQDMDHENMFWYRQDPGLGLRLIYFSYDVKMKEKGDIPEGYSVSREKKERFSLILESASTNQTSMYLCASIGGRAYNEQFFGPGTRLTVL.